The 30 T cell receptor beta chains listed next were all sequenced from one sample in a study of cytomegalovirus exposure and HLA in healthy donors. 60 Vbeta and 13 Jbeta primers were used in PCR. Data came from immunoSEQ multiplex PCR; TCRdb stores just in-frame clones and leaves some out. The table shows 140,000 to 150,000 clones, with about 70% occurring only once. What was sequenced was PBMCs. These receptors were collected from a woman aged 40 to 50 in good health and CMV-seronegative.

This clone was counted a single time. The CDR3, as DNA: TGCGCCAGCAGCTTTATGTACGAGCAGTACTTC. Translated: CASSFMYEQYF. The genes are TRBV5-1 and TRBJ2-7, with D uncertain. Trimming took 2 bases from V and 4 from J, leaving 4 bases between them. CDR3 size: 11 residues. Germline V gene sequence: CDR1 SGHRS, CDR2 YFSETQ.

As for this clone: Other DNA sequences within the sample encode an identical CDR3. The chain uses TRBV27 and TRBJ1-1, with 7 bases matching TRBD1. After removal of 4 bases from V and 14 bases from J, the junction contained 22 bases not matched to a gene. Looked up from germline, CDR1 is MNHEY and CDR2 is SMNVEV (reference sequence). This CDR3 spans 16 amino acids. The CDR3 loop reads CASSSHSTGRGGNAFF. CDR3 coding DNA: TGTGCCAGCAGTTCCCATTCGACAGGGAGAGGGGGTAACGCCTTCTTT.

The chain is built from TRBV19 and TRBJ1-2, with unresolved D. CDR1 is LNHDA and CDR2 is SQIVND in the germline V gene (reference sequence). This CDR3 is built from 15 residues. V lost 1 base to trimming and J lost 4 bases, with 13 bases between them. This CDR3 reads CASSIGVAPPYGYTF. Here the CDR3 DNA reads TGTGCCAGTAGTATAGGGGTAGCCCCCCCCTATGGCTACACCTTC.

This CDR3 reads CAWRRTGVNGYTF. For the CDR3, the DNA is TGTGCCTGGAGACGGACAGGGGTTAATGGCTACACCTTC. J is TRBJ1-2 and V is TRBV30; 9 bases fit TRBD1. Unmatched junction bases numbered 5, after V lost 3 bases and J lost 6 bases. There are 13 residues in the CDR3. CDR1 is GTSNPN and CDR2 is SVGIG in the germline V gene (reference sequence).

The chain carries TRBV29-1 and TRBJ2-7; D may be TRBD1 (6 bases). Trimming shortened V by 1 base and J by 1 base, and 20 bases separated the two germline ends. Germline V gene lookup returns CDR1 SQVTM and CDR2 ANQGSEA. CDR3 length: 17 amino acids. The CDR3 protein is CSVEGIGMTGHSYEQYF. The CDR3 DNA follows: TGCAGCGTTGAAGGCATAGGAATGACAGGCCATTCCTACGAGCAGTACTTC.

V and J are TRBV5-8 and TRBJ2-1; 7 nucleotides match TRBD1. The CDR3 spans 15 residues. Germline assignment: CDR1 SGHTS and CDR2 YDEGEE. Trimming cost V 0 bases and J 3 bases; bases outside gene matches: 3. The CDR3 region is CASSLGGTVYNEQFF. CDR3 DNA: TGTGCCAGCAGCTTGGGAGGGACAGTCTACAATGAGCAGTTCTTC.

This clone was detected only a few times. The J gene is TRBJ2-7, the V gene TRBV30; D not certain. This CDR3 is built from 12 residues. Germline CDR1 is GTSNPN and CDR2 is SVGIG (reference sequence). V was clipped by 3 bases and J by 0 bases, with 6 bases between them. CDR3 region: CAWSLSSYEQYF. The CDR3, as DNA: TGTGCCTGGAGCCTATCCTCCTACGAGCAGTACTTC.

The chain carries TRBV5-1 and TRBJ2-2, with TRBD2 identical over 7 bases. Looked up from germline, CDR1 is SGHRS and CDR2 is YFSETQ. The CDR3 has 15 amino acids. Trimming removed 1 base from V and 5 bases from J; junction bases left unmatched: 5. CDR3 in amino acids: CASSLLPSGTGELFF. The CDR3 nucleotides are TGCGCCAGCAGCTTGTTGCCTAGCGGAACCGGGGAGCTGTTTTTT.

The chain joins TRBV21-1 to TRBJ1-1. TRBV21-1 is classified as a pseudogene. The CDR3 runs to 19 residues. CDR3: CASSKVGGQPPHPNTEAFF. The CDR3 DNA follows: TGTGCCAGCAGCAAAGTGGGAGGGCAGCCCCCGCACCCGAACACTGAAGCTTTCTTT.

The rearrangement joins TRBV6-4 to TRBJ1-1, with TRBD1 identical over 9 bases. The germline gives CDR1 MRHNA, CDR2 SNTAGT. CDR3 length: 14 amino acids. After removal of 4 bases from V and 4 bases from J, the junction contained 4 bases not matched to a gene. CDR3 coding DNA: TGTGCCAGCAGTGCAGGACAGGGGAGCACTGAAGCTTTCTTT. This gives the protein CASSAGQGSTEAFF.

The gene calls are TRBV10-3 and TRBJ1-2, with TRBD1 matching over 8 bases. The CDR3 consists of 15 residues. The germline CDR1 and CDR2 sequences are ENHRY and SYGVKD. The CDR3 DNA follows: TGTGCAGCCGGTCGTACCGGACAGGGTCTGACTGGCTACACCTTC. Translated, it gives CAAGRTGQGLTGYTF.

The CDR3 here is CASSRERAWNTGELFF. CDR3 nucleotides: TGTGCCAGCAGTCGGGAACGGGCATGGAACACCGGGGAGCTGTTTTTT. The chain combines TRBV2 with TRBJ2-2, with D possibly being TRBD2 (5 bases). Trimming took 5 bases from V and 1 from J, leaving 14 bases between them. CDR3 length: 16 amino acids. Germline V gene lookup returns CDR1 SNHLY and CDR2 FYNNEI. Variable domain in full (rest from reference TRBV2 and TRBJ2-2): EPEVTQTPSHQVTQMGQEVILRCVPISNHLYFYWYRQILGQKVEFLVSFYNNEISEKSEIFDDQFSVERPDGSNFTLKIRSTKLEDSAMYFCASSRERAWNTGELFFGEGSRLTVL.

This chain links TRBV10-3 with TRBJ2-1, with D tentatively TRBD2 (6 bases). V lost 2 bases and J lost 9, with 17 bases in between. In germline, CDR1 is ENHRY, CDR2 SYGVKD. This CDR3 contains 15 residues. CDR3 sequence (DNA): TGTGCCATCAGTGAGGGGGGGTTCGGGACCGGTGAGCAGTTCTTC. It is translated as CAISEGGFGTGEQFF.

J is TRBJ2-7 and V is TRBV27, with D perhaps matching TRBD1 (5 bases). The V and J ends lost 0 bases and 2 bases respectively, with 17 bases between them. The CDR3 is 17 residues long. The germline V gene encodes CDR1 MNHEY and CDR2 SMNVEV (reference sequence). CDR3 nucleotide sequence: TGTGCCAGCAGTTTATCTTCCCTGCAGGGAAGGGCCTACGAGCAGTACTTC. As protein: CASSLSSLQGRAYEQYF.

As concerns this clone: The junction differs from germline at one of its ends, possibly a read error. The CDR3 spells CASSFGYGSVGTDAQYF. The CDR3 DNA follows: TGTGCCAGCAGCTTCGGTTACGGGAGCGTGGGCACAGATGCGCAGTATTTT. The chain links TRBV5-4 to TRBJ2-3, with D perhaps TRBD2 (6 bases). CDR1 and CDR2 from the germline V gene are SGHNT and YYREEE (reference sequence). The CDR3 covers 17 residues.

CDR3 sequence (DNA): TGTGCTACCTCTGTTGGTGGGACAGTCTCTTTGGGAGAGACCCAGTACTTC. Amino acids: CATSVGGTVSLGETQYF. The chain uses TRBV5-4 and TRBJ2-5; the match to TRBD1 covers 7 bases. The germline gives CDR1 SGHNT, CDR2 YYREEE (reference sequence). There are 17 residues in the CDR3.

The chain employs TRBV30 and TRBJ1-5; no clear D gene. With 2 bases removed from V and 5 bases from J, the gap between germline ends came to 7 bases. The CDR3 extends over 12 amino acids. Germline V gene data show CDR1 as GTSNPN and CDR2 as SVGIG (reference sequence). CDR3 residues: CAWSSVYQPQHF. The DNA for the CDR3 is TGTGCCTGGAGTTCCGTATATCAGCCCCAGCATTTT.

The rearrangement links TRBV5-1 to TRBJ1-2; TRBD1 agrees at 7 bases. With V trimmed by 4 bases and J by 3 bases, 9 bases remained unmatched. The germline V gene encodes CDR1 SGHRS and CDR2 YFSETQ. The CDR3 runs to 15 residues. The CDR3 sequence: CASSRGGILDYGYTF. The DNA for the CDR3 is TGCGCCAGCAGCCGAGGGGGCATATTGGACTATGGCTACACCTTC.

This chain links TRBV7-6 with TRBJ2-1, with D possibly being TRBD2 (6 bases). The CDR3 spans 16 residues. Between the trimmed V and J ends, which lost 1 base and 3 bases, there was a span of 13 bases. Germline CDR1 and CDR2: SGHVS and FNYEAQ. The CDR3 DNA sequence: TGTGCCAGCAGCTTAGACGGCGGGGCGCTCTACAATGAGCAGTTCTTC. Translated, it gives CASSLDGGALYNEQFF.

DNA of the CDR3: TGTGCCAGCAGCTTAGGGACTAGCGGGAGGATCTCCTACGAGCAGTACTTC. This codes for CASSLGTSGRISYEQYF. This chain uses TRBV7-9 with TRBJ2-7, with TRBD2 matching 14 bases. Unmatched junction bases numbered 2, after V lost 1 base and J lost 0 bases. The CDR3 consists of 17 residues. Germline V gene data show CDR1 as SEHNR and CDR2 as FQNEAQ (reference sequence).

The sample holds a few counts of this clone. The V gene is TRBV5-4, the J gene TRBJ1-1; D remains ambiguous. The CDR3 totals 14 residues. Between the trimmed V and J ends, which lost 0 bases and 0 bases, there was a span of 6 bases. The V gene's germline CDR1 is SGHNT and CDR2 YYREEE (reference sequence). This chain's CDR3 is CASSLDYMNTEAFF. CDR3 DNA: TGTGCCAGCAGCTTGGATTACATGAACACTGAAGCTTTCTTT.

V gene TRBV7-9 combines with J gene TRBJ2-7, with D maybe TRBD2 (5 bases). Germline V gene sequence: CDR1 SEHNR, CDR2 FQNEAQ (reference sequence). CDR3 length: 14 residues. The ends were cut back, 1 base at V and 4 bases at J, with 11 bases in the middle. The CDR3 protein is CASSLEGVVYEQYF. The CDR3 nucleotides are TGTGCCAGCAGCTTAGAGGGAGTGGTTTACGAGCAGTACTTC.

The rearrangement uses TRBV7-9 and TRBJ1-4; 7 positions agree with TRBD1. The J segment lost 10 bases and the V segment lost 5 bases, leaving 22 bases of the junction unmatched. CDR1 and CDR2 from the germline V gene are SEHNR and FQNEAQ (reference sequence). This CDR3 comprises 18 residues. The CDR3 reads CASSPGTANLPREGKLFF. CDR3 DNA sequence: TGTGCCAGCAGCCCCGGGACAGCCAATCTTCCTAGGGAAGGAAAACTGTTTTTT.

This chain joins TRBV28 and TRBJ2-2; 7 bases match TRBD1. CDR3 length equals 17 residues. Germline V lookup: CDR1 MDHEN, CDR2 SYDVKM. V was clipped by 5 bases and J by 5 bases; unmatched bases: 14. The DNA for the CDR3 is TGTGCCAGCAGTCAAATTCGGGGACAGTCGGGGACCGGGGAGCTGTTTTTT. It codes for CASSQIRGQSGTGELFF.

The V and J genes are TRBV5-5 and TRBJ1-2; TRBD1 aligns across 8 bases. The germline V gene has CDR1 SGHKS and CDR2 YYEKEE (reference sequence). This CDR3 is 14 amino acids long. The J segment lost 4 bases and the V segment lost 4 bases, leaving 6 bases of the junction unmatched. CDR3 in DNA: TGTGCCAGCAGCCCGAGCGGGACAGGCTATGGCTACACCTTC. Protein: CASSPSGTGYGYTF.

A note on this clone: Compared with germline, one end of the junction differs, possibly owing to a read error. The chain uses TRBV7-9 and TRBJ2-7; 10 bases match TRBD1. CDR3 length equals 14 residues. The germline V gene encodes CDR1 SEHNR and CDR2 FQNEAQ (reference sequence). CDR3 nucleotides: TGTTCCAGCAGCCACCGGGACAGGGGAGTTGAGCAGTACTTC. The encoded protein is CSSSHRDRGVEQYF.

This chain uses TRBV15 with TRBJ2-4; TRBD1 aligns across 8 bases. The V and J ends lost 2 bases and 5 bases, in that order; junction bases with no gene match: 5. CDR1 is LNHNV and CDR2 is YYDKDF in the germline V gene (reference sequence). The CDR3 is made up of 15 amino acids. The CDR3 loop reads CATSRRQGLENIQYF. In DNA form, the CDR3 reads TGTGCCACCAGCAGAAGACAGGGGCTGGAAAACATTCAGTACTTC.

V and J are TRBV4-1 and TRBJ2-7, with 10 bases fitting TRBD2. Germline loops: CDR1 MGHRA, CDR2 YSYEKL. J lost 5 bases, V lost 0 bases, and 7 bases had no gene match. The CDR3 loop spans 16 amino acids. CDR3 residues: CASSQDLAGGRDEQYF. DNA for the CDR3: TGCGCCAGCAGCCAAGATTTAGCGGGAGGACGAGACGAGCAGTACTTC.

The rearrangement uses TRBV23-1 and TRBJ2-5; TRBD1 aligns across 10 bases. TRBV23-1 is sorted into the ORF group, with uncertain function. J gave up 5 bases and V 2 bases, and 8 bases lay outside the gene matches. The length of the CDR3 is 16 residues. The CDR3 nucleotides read TGCGCCAGCAGTCAACCACGACAGGGGGCGAAGGAGACCCAGTACTTC. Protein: CASSQPRQGAKETQYF.

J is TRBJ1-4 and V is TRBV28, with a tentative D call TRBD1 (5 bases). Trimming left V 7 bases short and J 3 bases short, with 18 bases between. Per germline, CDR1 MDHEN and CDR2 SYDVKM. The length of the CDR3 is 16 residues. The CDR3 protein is CASIGIEGGANEKLFF. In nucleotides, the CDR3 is TGTGCCAGCATTGGAATAGAGGGAGGGGCTAATGAAAAACTGTTTTTT.